This T cell receptor beta chain derives from a study of post-analysis software for immune sequencing data. Incorporated into the TCR beta cDNA libraries were unique molecular identifiers, which served to reduce PCR and sequencing biases. It was from roughly 1.1 to 9.2 million T cells that some 500,000 cDNA molecules came. TCRdb recomputed calls from the PCR reads with MiXCR, one row per CDR3 protein. The table records approximately 350,000 distinct CDR3 sequences, 30% to 45% of them present only once. This clonotype was counted between two and nine times. The receptor comes from a girl aged 5-17 years with multiple sclerosis. Specimen: blood.

The CDR3 reads CASSFDYTDTQYF. The CDR3 DNA reads as TGCGCCAGCAGCTTTGATTACACAGATACGCAGTATTTT. This chain connects TRBV5-1 to TRBJ2-3; D gene ambiguous. This CDR3 has 13 amino acids. The germline V gene encodes CDR1 SGHRS and CDR2 YFSETQ. V lost 2 bases and J lost 2, with 6 bases in between. Variable domain in full (rest from reference TRBV5-1 and TRBJ2-3): KAGVTQTPRYLIKTRGQQVTLSCSPISGHRSVSWYQQTPGQGLQFLFEYFSETQRNKGNFPGRFSGRQFSNSRSEMNVSTLELGDSALYLCASSFDYTDTQYFGPGTRLTVL.